This T cell receptor (beta chain) was retrieved from a study of control samples from healthy donors and cancer patients. The repertoire was sequenced with immunoSEQ multiplex PCR; TCRdb's copy has only in-frame clones and lacks some. The sample records fewer than 150,000 clones, 80% to 95% being singletons. The CDR3 contains 17 residues. V shed 5 bases and J 7 bases; nucleotides not matched to a gene: 9. Per the germline V gene, CDR1 is MDHEN and CDR2 is SYDVKM. The chain employs TRBV28 and TRBJ2-1, with 15 bases fitting TRBD2. This clonotype was obtained from a man aged 18 to 29 in good health. The sample consisted of blood. CDR3 nucleotide sequence: TGTGCCAGCAGTCCACTGGGACTAGCGGGAGGTACGAATGAGCAGTTCTTC. It codes for CASSPLGLAGGTNEQFF.